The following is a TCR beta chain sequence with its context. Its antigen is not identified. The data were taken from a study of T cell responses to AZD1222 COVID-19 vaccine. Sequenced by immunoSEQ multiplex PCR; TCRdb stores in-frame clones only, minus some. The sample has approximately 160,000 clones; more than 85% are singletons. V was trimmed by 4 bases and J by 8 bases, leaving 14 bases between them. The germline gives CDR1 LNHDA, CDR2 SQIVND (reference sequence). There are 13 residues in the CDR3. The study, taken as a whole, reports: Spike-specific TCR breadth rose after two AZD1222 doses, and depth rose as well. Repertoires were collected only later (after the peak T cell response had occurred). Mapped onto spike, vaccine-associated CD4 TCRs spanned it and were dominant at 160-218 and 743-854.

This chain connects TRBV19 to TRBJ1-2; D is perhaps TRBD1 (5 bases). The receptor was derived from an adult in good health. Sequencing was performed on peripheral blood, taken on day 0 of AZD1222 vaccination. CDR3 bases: TGTGCCAGTAGTAAAAAGGGGTATGGAGGCTACACCTTC. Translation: CASSKKGYGGYTF. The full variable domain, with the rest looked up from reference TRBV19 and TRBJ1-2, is DGGITQSPKYLFRKEGQNVTLSCEQNLNHDAMYWYRQDPGQGLRLIYYSQIVNDFQKGDIAEGYSVSREKKESFPLTVTSAQKNPTAFYLCASSKKGYGGYTFGSGTRLTVV.